This entry lists 20 T cell receptor beta chains sequenced from one sample in a study of blood T cells in healthy people across ages. The second PCR ran roughly 6 to 11 cycles with a sample-barcoded 5' primer and J-beta primers. A single record per CDR3 protein comes from TCRdb applying MiXCR to the 5' RACE reads. In the table there are roughly 1,500,000 distinct CDR3 sequences, about 35% of which are singletons. Sequencing was done on a sample of blood. The receptors were gathered from a woman in her twenties or thirties in good health.

This CDR3 is CASSFWVGTNEKLFF. The CDR3 DNA reads as TGTGCCAGCAGTTTTTGGGTAGGAACTAATGAAAAACTGTTTTTT. The chain carries TRBV28 and TRBJ1-4; D uncertain. CDR1 is MDHEN, CDR2 SYDVKM, per germline. This CDR3 region has 15 residues. Between the trimmed V and J ends, which lost 3 bases and 1 base, there was a span of 9 bases. The entire variable domain, with the rest obtained from reference TRBV28 and TRBJ1-4, is as follows: DVKVTQSSRYLVKRTGEKVFLECVQDMDHENMFWYRQDPGLGLRLIYFSYDVKMKEKGDIPEGYSVSREKKERFSLILESASTNQTSMYLCASSFWVGTNEKLFFGSGTQLSVL.

There are a few counts of this clonotype. The rearrangement uses TRBV4-1 and TRBJ1-6; weak D call: TRBD1 (5 bases). Germline V lookup: CDR1 MGHRA, CDR2 YSYEKL. Trimming left V 4 bases short and J 2 bases short, with 15 bases between. CDR3 length equals 17 residues. This chain's CDR3 is CASSLIFGGAYNSPLHF. The CDR3 DNA reads TGCGCCAGCAGCCTCATCTTCGGGGGGGCCTATAATTCACCCCTCCACTTT.

There are many counts of this clonotype. The chain joins TRBV4-1 to TRBJ2-7; 8 bases agree with TRBD1. Germline trimming cut 4 bases from V and 0 bases from J; bases unmatched to any gene: 5. The CDR3 spans 15 residues. Germline V gene lookup returns CDR1 MGHRA and CDR2 YSYEKL. The CDR3 loop reads CASSLTDRASYEQYF. The DNA for the CDR3 is TGCGCCAGCAGCCTAACGGACAGGGCCTCCTACGAGCAGTACTTC.

This chain joins TRBV4-1 and TRBJ2-7; the match to TRBD2 covers 8 bases. The junction had 9 bases not matched to a gene; V was cut back by 0 bases and J by 2 bases. This CDR3 has 17 amino acids. Germline V gives CDR1 MGHRA, CDR2 YSYEKL. The CDR3 protein is CASSQDSGGLAPYEQYF. The CDR3 bases are TGCGCCAGCAGCCAAGATTCGGGCGGACTAGCCCCCTACGAGCAGTACTTC.

The chain employs TRBV3-1 and TRBJ1-2, with D possibly matching TRBD1 (5 bases). V was clipped by 0 bases and J by 3 bases, with 11 bases between them. The CDR3 contains 15 residues. The germline CDR1 and CDR2 sequences are LGHDT and YNNKEL (reference sequence). CDR3 nucleotide sequence: TGTGCCAGCAGCCAAGAAAGTCAGGGAGACTATGGCTACACCTTC. It encodes CASSQESQGDYGYTF.

This clonotype has only a few counts. The chain recombines TRBV27 with TRBJ2-1, with no clear D. This CDR3 spans 17 amino acids. The germline V gene has CDR1 MNHEY and CDR2 SMNVEV (reference sequence). V lost 2 bases and J lost 4, with 18 bases in between. CDR3 loop: CASSLAGPLSFYNEQFF. DNA for the CDR3: TGTGCCAGCAGTTTAGCCGGGCCCCTAAGCTTTTACAATGAGCAGTTCTTC.

The chain carries TRBV5-4 and TRBJ2-1, with D perhaps TRBD2 (6 bases). The V and J ends lost 6 bases and 3 bases respectively, with 19 bases between them. The CDR3 is 16 amino acids. The germline V gene has CDR1 SGHNT and CDR2 YYREEE (reference sequence). The CDR3 nucleotides read TGTGCCAGCAAAATAACGGGGGTGGGGGGCTACAATGAGCAGTTCTTC. This sequence encodes CASKITGVGGYNEQFF.

This clonotype appeared a few times. The genes are TRBV18 and TRBJ2-7; 8 positions agree with TRBD2. The CDR3 runs 16 residues. The germline V gene has CDR1 KGHSH and CDR2 LQKENI. With V trimmed by 5 bases and J by 1 base, 10 bases remained unmatched. CDR3 sequence reads: CASSKVVGRVSYEQYF. CDR3 bases: TGTGCCAGCTCAAAAGTGGTCGGGAGGGTATCCTACGAGCAGTACTTC.

A few counts support this clonotype. The chain combines TRBV6-1 with TRBJ2-7; D assignment may be TRBD1 or TRBD2 (5 bases each). CDR1 is MNHNS and CDR2 is SASEGT in the germline V gene. The germline V and J ends were trimmed by 3 bases and 3 bases, with 15 bases remaining between them. The CDR3 sequence is 15 residues long. In DNA, the CDR3 is TGTGCCAGCAGTGATACCCGGGACGGGTTCTACGAGCAGTACTTC. Protein: CASSDTRDGFYEQYF.

This clonotype was counted a few times. This may arise from a read error, as a much more abundant clone is one base away. This chain joins TRBV20-1 and TRBJ2-5; D uncertain. Trimming cost V 2 bases and J 4 bases, with 5 bases left between them. Germline CDR1 DFQATT, CDR2 SNEGSKA (reference sequence). The CDR3 runs 11 residues. The DNA of the CDR3 is TGCAGTGCTAGAACTTTAGAGACCCAGTACTTC. Translating gives CSARTLETQYF.

This chain links TRBV10-3 with TRBJ1-2; maybe TRBD1 (6 bases). The CDR3 runs 13 residues. Germline V lookup: CDR1 ENHRY, CDR2 SYGVKD. The V end lost 11 bases, the J end lost 6 bases, and 19 bases lay between the germline ends. The CDR3 coding sequence is TGTGCCTCGAAAGAGGACACAGGGAATGGCTACACCTTC. Protein product: CASKEDTGNGYTF.

Only a few counts were recorded for this clonotype. The V call is TRBV29-1, the J call TRBJ2-1, with D possibly matching TRBD1 (6 bases). Trimming cost V 6 bases and J 7 bases, with 13 bases left between them. Looked up from germline, CDR1 is SQVTM and CDR2 is ANQGSEA. CDR3 length equals 12 residues. The DNA for the CDR3 is TGCAGCGTCGCCGGGACAATTAATGAGCAGTTCTTC. Translation: CSVAGTINEQFF.

This clonotype was detected many times. The chain is built from TRBV13 and TRBJ2-7, with TRBD2 identical over 13 bases. CDR3 length: 16 residues. Germline V gene data show CDR1 as PRHDT and CDR2 as FYEKMQ (reference sequence). Trimming took 5 bases from V and 4 from J; bases not matched to a gene: 8. The CDR3 region has the DNA TGTGCCAGCAGCCAAAGGACTAGCGGGAGAGGGTACGAGCAGTACTTC. Translated: CASSQRTSGRGYEQYF.

This clonotype was detected only once. A much larger clone differs from this one at a single base, so this may be a read error. This chain connects TRBV4-2 to TRBJ1-6; no clear D. Germline CDR1 is LGHNA and CDR2 is YNFKEQ. The length of the CDR3 is 15 residues. The CDR3 coding sequence is TGTACCAGCAGCCTAGGGAGCTCCTATAATTCACCCCTCCACTTT. This codes for CTSSLGSSYNSPLHF.

On this clonotype: Just one base apart from a much larger clone, this may be a read error. CDR3: CSVEDHDRGEGTQYF. As DNA, the CDR3 is TGCAGCGTTGAAGATCATGACAGGGGAGAGGGGACCCAGTACTTC. The chain joins TRBV29-1 to TRBJ2-5, with 8 nucleotides matching TRBD1. This CDR3 has 15 residues. CDR1 and CDR2 (germline): SQVTM, ANQGSEA. Unmatched junction bases numbered 10, after V lost 0 bases and J lost 7 bases.

V gene TRBV20-1 combines with J gene TRBJ1-2; no reliable D call. Germline loops: CDR1 DFQATT, CDR2 SNEGSKA (reference sequence). The ends were cut back, 0 bases at V and 0 bases at J, with 11 bases in the middle. The CDR3 sequence is 15 residues long. The CDR3 spells CSARDSLAPNYGYTF. For the CDR3, the DNA is TGCAGTGCTAGAGATTCTTTAGCCCCTAACTATGGCTACACCTTC.

Only a few counts were recorded for this clonotype. The gene calls are TRBV5-4 and TRBJ2-5; possibly TRBD1 for D (5 bases). Germline V gene lookup returns CDR1 SGHNT and CDR2 YYREEE (reference sequence). Trimming took 0 bases from V and 5 from J, leaving 14 bases between them. CDR3 size: 15 residues. CDR3 nucleotides: TGTGCCAGCAGCTTGGGGGGCCGTCTGGAGGAGACCCAGTACTTC. Encoded protein: CASSLGGRLEETQYF.

The chain uses TRBV30 and TRBJ1-2, with a tentative D call TRBD1 (5 bases). The CDR3 runs to 13 residues. Per germline, CDR1 GTSNPN and CDR2 SVGIG (reference sequence). V shed 1 base and J shed 5 bases, with 11 bases lying between them. CDR3 sequence: CAWSEGRAYGYTF. In DNA, the CDR3 is TGTGCCTGGAGTGAGGGGCGAGCTTATGGCTACACCTTC.

This clonotype was seen more than once but under ten times. The genes are TRBV4-2 and TRBJ2-5; D is undetermined. The germline V gene encodes CDR1 LGHNA and CDR2 YNFKEQ. This CDR3 comprises 14 residues. V shed 0 bases and J shed 7 bases, with 12 bases lying between them. The CDR3 coding sequence is TGTGCCAGCAGCCAAGATCCCCTCAGTCGGACCCAGTACTTC. It is translated as CASSQDPLSRTQYF.

The rearrangement joins TRBV4-1 to TRBJ1-1; D may be TRBD1 (5 bases). The germline V gene has CDR1 MGHRA and CDR2 YSYEKL. The V end lost 5 bases, the J end lost 1 base, and 11 bases lay between the germline ends. The CDR3 runs to 14 residues. The CDR3 DNA reads TGCGCCAGCAGCACCGGGGCCTCGAACACTGAAGCTTTCTTT. It encodes CASSTGASNTEAFF.